This TCR beta chain is drawn from a study of control samples from healthy donors and cancer patients. V lost 2 bases, J lost 1 base, and 8 bases lay in between. CDR1 is MNHEY and CDR2 is SVGAGI in the germline V gene. The length of the CDR3 is 14 residues. Measured with immunoSEQ multiplex PCR; TCRdb has only the in-frame clones, and not every one. The sample yields tens of thousands of clones, 88% seen once. Sequenced material: blood. The source of this sequence is a woman aged 70 to 79 in good health. The rearrangement uses TRBV6-5 and TRBJ2-5; D is uncertain. Written as DNA, the CDR3 is TGTGCCAGCAGTTACCGGCAATCCCAAGAGACCCAGTACTTC. Residues: CASSYRQSQETQYF.